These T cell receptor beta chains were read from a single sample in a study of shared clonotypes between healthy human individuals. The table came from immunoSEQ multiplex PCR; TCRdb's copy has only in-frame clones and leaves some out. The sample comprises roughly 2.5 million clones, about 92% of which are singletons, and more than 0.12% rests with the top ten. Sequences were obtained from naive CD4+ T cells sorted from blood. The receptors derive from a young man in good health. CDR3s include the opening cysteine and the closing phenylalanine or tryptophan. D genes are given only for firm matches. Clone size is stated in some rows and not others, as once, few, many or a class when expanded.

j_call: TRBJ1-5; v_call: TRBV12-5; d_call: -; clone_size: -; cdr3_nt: TGTGCTAGTGGTTTGGTAGTGGGTGCAGGACAGACTTATAGCAATCAGCCCCAGCATTTT; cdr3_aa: CASGLVVGAGQTYSNQPQHF
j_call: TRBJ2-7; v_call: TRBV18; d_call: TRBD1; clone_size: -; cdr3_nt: TGTGCCAGCTCACCAACGCAGGGGGCCCTTGCCGAGCAGTACTTC; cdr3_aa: CASSPTQGALAEQYF
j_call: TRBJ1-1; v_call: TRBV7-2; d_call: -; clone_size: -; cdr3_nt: TGTGCCAGCAGCTTAGCTATGAACACTGAAGCTTTCTTT; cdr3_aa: CASSLAMNTEAFF
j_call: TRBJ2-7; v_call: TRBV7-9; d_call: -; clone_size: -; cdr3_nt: TGTGCCAGCAGCTTAGACAGGGCTACCTACGAGCAGTACTTC; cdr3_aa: CASSLDRATYEQYF
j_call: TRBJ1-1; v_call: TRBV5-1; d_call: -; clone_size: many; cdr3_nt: TGCGCCAGCAGTCCCTATGGGACGGTGAACACTGAAGCTTTCTTT; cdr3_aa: CASSPYGTVNTEAFF
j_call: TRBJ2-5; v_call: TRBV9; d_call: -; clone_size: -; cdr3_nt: TGTGCCAGCAGCGCCCAGACAGAGACCCAGTACTTC; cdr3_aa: CASSAQTETQYF
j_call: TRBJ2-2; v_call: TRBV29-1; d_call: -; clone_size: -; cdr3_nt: TGCAGCGTTCTTGGAGCATCAAGGGGGGAGCTGTTTTTT; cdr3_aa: CSVLGASRGELFF
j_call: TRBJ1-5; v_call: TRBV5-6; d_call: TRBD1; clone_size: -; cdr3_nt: TGTGCCAGCAGCTCGTCCCGGGACAGGGGAGGGCAGCCCCAGCATTTT; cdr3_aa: CASSSSRDRGGQPQHF
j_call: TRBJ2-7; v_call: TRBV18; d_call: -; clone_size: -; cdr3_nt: TGTGCCAGCTCACCTGACAGGTCGAGCTCCTACGAGCAGTACTTC; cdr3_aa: CASSPDRSSSYEQYF
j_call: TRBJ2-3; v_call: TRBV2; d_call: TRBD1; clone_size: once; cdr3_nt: TGTGCCAGCAAAGGACAGGGGACAGATACGCAGTATTTT; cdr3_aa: CASKGQGTDTQYF
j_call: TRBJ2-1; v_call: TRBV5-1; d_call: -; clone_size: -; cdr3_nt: TGCGCCAGCAGCCCTGTTTCCTACAATGAGCAGTTCTTC; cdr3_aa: CASSPVSYNEQFF
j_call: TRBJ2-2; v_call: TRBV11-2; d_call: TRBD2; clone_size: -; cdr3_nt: TGTGCCAGCAGCCCAGCGGGGGGGCAAGCCGGGGAGCTGTTTTTT; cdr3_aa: CASSPAGGQAGELFF